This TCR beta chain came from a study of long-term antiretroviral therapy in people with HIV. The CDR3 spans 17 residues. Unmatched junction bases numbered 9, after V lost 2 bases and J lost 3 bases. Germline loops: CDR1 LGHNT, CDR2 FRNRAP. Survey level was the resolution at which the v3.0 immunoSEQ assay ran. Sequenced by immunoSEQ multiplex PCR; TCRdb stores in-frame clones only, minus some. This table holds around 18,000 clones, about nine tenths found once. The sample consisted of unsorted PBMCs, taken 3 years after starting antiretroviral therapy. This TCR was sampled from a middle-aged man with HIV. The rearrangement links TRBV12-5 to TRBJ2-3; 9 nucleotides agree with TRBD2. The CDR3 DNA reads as TGTGCTAGTGGTTTGAGGTCCGGGAGCGGGGGGACAGATACGCAGTATTTT. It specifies CASGLRSGSGGTDTQYF.